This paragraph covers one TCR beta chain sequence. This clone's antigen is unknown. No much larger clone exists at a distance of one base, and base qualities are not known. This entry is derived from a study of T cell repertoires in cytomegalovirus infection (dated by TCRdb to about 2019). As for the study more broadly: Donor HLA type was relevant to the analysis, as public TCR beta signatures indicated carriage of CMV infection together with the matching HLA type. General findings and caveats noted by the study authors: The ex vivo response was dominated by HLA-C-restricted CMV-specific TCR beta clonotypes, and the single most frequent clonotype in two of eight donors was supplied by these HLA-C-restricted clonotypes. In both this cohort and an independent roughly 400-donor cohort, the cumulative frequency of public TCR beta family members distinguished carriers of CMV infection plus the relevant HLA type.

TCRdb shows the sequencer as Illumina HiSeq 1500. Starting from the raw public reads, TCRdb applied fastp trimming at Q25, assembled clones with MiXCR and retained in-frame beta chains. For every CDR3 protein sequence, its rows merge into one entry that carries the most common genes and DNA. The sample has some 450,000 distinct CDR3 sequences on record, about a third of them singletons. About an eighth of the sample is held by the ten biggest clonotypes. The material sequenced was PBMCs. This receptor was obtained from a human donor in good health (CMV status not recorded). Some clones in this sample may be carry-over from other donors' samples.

The CDR3 sequence is CSARTSGGASRSSYEQYF. The nucleotide sequence reads as follows: TGCAGTGCGAGAACTAGCGGGGGGGCATCTAGGAGCTCCTACGAGCAGTACTTC. This chain joins TRBV20-1 to TRBJ2-7; the junction holds 13 bases that match TRBD2. The germline V gene (reference sequence) specifies DFQATT as CDR1 and SNEGSKA as CDR2. From the cysteine up to the phenylalanine, the CDR3 has a length of 18 residues. Kept here is only the CDR3 DNA, which spans 54 bases and is read in frame from base 1. V is cut back by 6 bases and J by 0 bases, with 14 bases in the junction unmatched.